The 17 T cell receptor beta chains below come from one sample, sequenced in a study of human T cells and chemical hapten exposure. TCRdb redid the calling of the RACE reads with MiXCR, one entry per CDR3 protein. The sample has some 100,000 distinct CDR3 sequences, less than 10% seen once. Documented time point: patch test 2, 6 weeks after DPC sensitization. Treatment given: therapeutic diphenylcyclopropenone sensitization with weekly scalp DPC. Sequenced here: whole blood, sampled in connection with sensitization to the hapten diphenylcyclopropenone (DPC). Receptors were obtained from a woman aged 40 to 50 with alopecia areata. Some clones in this sample may be carry-over from other donors' samples.

This clonotype has a handful of counts. The chain is built from TRBV30 and TRBJ2-1; no clear D. The CDR3 has 11 residues. V lost 0 bases and J lost 6, with 3 bases in between. Per the germline V gene, CDR1 is GTSNPN and CDR2 is SVGIG (reference sequence). The CDR3 DNA follows: TGTGCCTGGAGTGTACTCAATGAGCAGTTCTTC. It codes for CAWSVLNEQFF.

The genes are TRBV6-1 and TRBJ1-5, with D unclear. CDR1 and CDR2 (germline): MNHNS, SASEGT. The CDR3 runs 14 residues. Trimming removed 4 bases from V and 3 bases from J, with 10 bases in between. The CDR3 bases are TGTGCCAGCAGTGGGTCCGGGCACAATCAGCCCCAGCATTTT. It is translated as CASSGSGHNQPQHF.

Worth noting for this clonotype: This may be a read error, as it is one base from a much larger clone. The genes are TRBV18 and TRBJ2-5; no firm D call. The CDR3 has 13 residues. The germline V gene encodes CDR1 KGHSH and CDR2 LQKENI. V was pared by 6 bases and J by 0 bases, with 8 bases between. CDR3 sequence reads: CASSPSDQETQYF. CDR3 DNA sequence: TGTGCCAGCTCGCCTTCCGACCAAGAGACCCAGTACTTC. The full variable domain, completed using reference TRBV18 and TRBJ2-5, is NAGVMQNPRHLVRRRGQEARLRCSPMKGHSHVYWYRQLPEEGLKFMVYLQKENIIDESGMPKERFSAEFPKEGPSILRIQQVVRGDSAAYFCASSPSDQETQYFGPGTRLLVL.

This clonotype was counted only a few times. The J gene is TRBJ2-2, the V gene TRBV4-1, with 7 bases that match TRBD1. Germline V CDR1 and CDR2: MGHRA, YSYEKL. The length of the CDR3 is 16 residues. V was pared by 5 bases and J by 0 bases, with 6 bases of the junction left unmatched. The CDR3: CASSTFTGANTGELFF. CDR3 bases: TGCGCCAGCAGCACTTTTACAGGGGCGAACACCGGGGAGCTGTTTTTT.

The rearrangement uses TRBV12-3 or TRBV12-4 and TRBJ2-1; 7 nucleotides agree with TRBD2. This CDR3 has 13 amino acids. The junction had 6 bases not matched to a gene; V was cut back by 7 bases and J by 6 bases. CDR3 nucleotides: TGTGCCAGCAACCCGGGCGGGGGCAATGAGCAGTTCTTC. As protein: CASNPGGGNEQFF.

In this sample, this clonotype turned up a few times. The V gene is TRBV7-9, the J gene TRBJ2-5; no firm D call. Germline CDR1 and CDR2: SEHNR and FQNEAQ (reference sequence). CDR3 length: 14 residues. V was trimmed by 4 bases and J by 3 bases, leaving 12 bases between them. The CDR3 is CASSYPLVKETQYF. In nucleotides, the CDR3 is TGTGCCAGCAGCTACCCATTGGTTAAAGAGACCCAGTACTTC.

V usage is TRBV5-1 and J usage is TRBJ2-4; maybe TRBD2 (7 bases). This CDR3 comprises 14 residues. V lost 6 bases and J 5 bases, leaving 15 bases between the germline ends. The germline gives CDR1 SGHRS, CDR2 YFSETQ. CDR3 region: CASNPGGLENIQYF. CDR3 DNA sequence: TGCGCCAGCAATCCGGGGGGCCTCGAAAACATTCAGTACTTC. Using reference TRBV5-1 and TRBJ2-4 for the parts outside the CDR3, the full variable domain is KAGVTQTPRYLIKTRGQQVTLSCSPISGHRSVSWYQQTPGQGLQFLFEYFSETQRNKGNFPGRFSGRQFSNSRSEMNVSTLELGDSALYLCASNPGGLENIQYFGAGTRLSVL.

This clonotype has only a few counts. This chain connects TRBV28 to TRBJ2-7; D remains ambiguous. V lost 2 bases and J 4 bases, leaving 18 bases between the germline ends. CDR1 and CDR2 from the germline V gene are MDHEN and SYDVKM. CDR3 length: 16 residues. CDR3 in amino acids: CASSLELRILSYEQYF. The CDR3 bases are TGTGCCAGCAGTTTAGAACTTAGGATACTCTCTTACGAGCAGTACTTC.

This clonotype came up a few times. V and J are TRBV7-9 and TRBJ2-7; 8 nucleotides line up with TRBD2. CDR3 length: 14 amino acids. With V trimmed by 5 bases and J by 2 bases, 5 bases remained unmatched. The germline CDR1 and CDR2 sequences are SEHNR and FQNEAQ (reference sequence). The CDR3 loop reads CASSHSGVTYEQYF. In DNA form, the CDR3 reads TGTGCCAGCAGCCATAGCGGGGTTACCTACGAGCAGTACTTC.

This clonotype occurred a few times. The chain recombines TRBV6-5 with TRBJ1-2; TRBD1 might be the D (6 bases). V lost 5 bases, J lost 3 bases, and 10 bases lay in between. Germline-derived CDR1 and CDR2 are MNHEY and SVGAGI. The CDR3 has 13 amino acids. CDR3 in DNA: TGTGCCAGCAGTGGGGACATGGACTATGGCTACACCTTC. Translation: CASSGDMDYGYTF.

This clonotype was seen at least ten times. This chain links TRBV6-6 with TRBJ2-7, with 10 positions matching TRBD1. After removal of 6 bases from V and 4 bases from J, the junction contained 9 bases not matched to a gene. Germline assignment: CDR1 MNHNY and CDR2 SVGAGI (reference sequence). This CDR3 contains 15 residues. The DNA of the CDR3 is TGTGCCAGCAGCCAAAGGGACAGGGGTCGTTACGAGCAGTACTTC. Protein: CASSQRDRGRYEQYF.

This clonotype has a count of ten or more. The chain combines TRBV7-9 with TRBJ2-7; 11 nucleotides agree with TRBD1. Trimming removed 5 bases from V and 2 bases from J; junction bases left unmatched: 14. The length of the CDR3 is 18 residues. Germline V CDR1 and CDR2: SEHNR, FQNEAQ (reference sequence). This CDR3 is CASSPRNGGQGEPYEQYF. CDR3 in DNA: TGTGCCAGCAGCCCACGGAACGGGGGACAGGGGGAACCCTACGAGCAGTACTTC.

This clonotype has a count of ten or more. The chain combines TRBV30 with TRBJ1-5; D is possibly TRBD1 (5 bases). In germline, CDR1 is GTSNPN, CDR2 SVGIG (reference sequence). The CDR3 length is 15 residues. V lost 0 bases, J lost 3 bases, and 12 bases lay in between. DNA for the CDR3: TGTGCCTGGAGTGTGACGGGACGGCTCAATCAGCCCCAGCATTTT. It codes for CAWSVTGRLNQPQHF.

The gene calls are TRBV9 and TRBJ1-1, with 9 positions matching TRBD1. CDR3 length equals 15 residues. J gave up 3 bases and V 4 bases, and 7 bases lay outside the gene matches. Germline CDR1 is SGDLS and CDR2 is YYNGEE. CDR3 amino acids: CASSPTGGSDTEAFF. As DNA, the CDR3 is TGTGCCAGCAGCCCGACAGGGGGTTCAGACACTGAAGCTTTCTTT.

This clonotype has just a few counts. The chain recombines TRBV5-1 with TRBJ1-2; 8 nucleotides agree with TRBD1. This CDR3 has 16 amino acids. Germline assignment: CDR1 SGHRS and CDR2 YFSETQ. V lost 3 bases, J lost 7 bases, and 14 bases stayed unmatched. CDR3 region: CASSSSGTGIRGGYTF. In DNA, the CDR3 is TGCGCCAGCAGCTCCTCCGGGACAGGCATACGAGGTGGCTACACCTTC.

This clonotype was recorded a few times. The chain recombines TRBV5-4 with TRBJ1-1; maybe TRBD1 (6 bases). Germline V lookup: CDR1 SGHNT, CDR2 YYREEE (reference sequence). This CDR3 is 14 amino acids long. The V gene lost 3 bases and the J gene lost 3 bases, with 12 bases spanning the gap. This CDR3 reads CASSSQGSYTEAFF. The CDR3, as DNA: TGTGCCAGCAGCTCACAGGGAAGTTACACTGAAGCTTTCTTT.

This clonotype was seen repeatedly, ten times or more. The chain is built from TRBV6-6 and TRBJ1-1, with D maybe TRBD1 (5 bases). V gave up 4 bases and J gave up 4 bases, with 19 bases separating them. CDR1 MNHNY and CDR2 SVGAGI come from the germline V gene (reference sequence). The CDR3 contains 16 residues. The CDR3 nucleotides are TGTGCCAGCAGTTCCAACCCCAGGGAGTTCGGCACTGAAGCTTTCTTT. Its translation: CASSSNPREFGTEAFF.